The clone carrying this TCR beta chain has ten or more counts. Ophthalmopathy patients had Clinical Activity Score at least 3, NOSPECS grade at least 4, duration under 3 months. Reasons for excluding patients were uncontrolled infection, other autoimmune disease, pregnancy or lactation. Diagnoses rested on clinical symptoms, serum thyroxine and TRAb, thyroid ultrasound and orbital computed tomography. The data originate from a study of T cells in Graves' hyperthyroidism and ophthalmopathy. The source material, RNA transcripts, was used to amplify TCR beta CDR3 regions. A first-round RT-PCR of the TCR CDR3 used the HTBI primer set. TCRdb re-analysed the multiplex PCR reads in MiXCR, keeping a single row per CDR3 protein. The sample lists under 600,000 distinct CDR3 sequences; roughly 16% were seen once. The V gene lost 5 bases and the J gene lost 5 bases, with 15 bases spanning the gap. CDR1 is MNHEY and CDR2 is SMNVEV in the germline V gene (reference sequence). The CDR3 is 14 residues long.

The TCR originated in a woman in her forties with Graves' ophthalmopathy. This sequence joins TRBV27 and TRBJ2-5, with no clear D. Sequenced sample: blood. CDR3 DNA: TGTGCCAGCAGTCAAGGGTCCATTGGGGAGACCCAGTACTTC. This sequence encodes CASSQGSIGETQYF.